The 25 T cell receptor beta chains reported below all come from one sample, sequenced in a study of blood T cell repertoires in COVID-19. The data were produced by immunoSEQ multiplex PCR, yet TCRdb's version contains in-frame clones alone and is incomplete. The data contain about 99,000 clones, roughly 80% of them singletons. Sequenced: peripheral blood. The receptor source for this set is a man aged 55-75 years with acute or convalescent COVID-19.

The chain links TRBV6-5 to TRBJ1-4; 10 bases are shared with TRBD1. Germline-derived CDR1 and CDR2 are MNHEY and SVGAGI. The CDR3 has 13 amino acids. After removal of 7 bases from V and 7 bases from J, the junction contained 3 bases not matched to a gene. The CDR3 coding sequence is TGTGCCAGCAATAGGGACAGGGGTGAAAAACTGTTTTTT. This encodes CASNRDRGEKLFF.

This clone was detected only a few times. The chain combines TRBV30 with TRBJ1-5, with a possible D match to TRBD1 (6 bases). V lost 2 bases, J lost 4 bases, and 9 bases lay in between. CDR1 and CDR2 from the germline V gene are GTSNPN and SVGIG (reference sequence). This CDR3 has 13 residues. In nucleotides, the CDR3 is TGTGCCTGGAGTAGGACAGAAAATCAGCCCCAGCATTTT. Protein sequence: CAWSRTENQPQHF.

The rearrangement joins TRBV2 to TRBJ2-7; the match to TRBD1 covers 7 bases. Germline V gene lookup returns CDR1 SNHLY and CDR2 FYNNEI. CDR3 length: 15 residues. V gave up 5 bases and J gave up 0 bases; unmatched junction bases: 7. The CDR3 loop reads CASSRTGPPSYEQYF. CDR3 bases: TGTGCCAGCAGTAGGACAGGACCCCCCTCCTACGAGCAGTACTTC.

Here the CDR3 DNA reads TGCGCCAGCAGCTTCGCGGGCCTAAGGGACATTCAGTACTTC. Translating gives CASSFAGLRDIQYF. The chain combines TRBV5-1 with TRBJ2-4; weak D call: TRBD2 (5 bases). There are 14 residues in the CDR3. The V and J ends lost 2 bases and 8 bases respectively, with 14 bases between them. In germline, CDR1 is SGHRS, CDR2 YFSETQ.

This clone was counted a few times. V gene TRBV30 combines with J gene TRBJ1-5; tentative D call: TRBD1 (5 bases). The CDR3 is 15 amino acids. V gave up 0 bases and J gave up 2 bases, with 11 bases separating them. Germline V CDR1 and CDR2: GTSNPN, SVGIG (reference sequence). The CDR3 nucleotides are TGTGCCTGGAGTGTACTGCGGGGGGGCAATCAGCCCCAGCATTTT. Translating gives CAWSVLRGGNQPQHF.

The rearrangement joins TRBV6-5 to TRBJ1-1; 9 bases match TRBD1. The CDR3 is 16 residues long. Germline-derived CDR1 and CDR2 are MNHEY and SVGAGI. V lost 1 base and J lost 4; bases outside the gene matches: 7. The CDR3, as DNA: TGTGCCAGCAGTTACTTACTACAGGGGGCGGGCACTGAAGCTTTCTTT. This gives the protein CASSYLLQGAGTEAFF.

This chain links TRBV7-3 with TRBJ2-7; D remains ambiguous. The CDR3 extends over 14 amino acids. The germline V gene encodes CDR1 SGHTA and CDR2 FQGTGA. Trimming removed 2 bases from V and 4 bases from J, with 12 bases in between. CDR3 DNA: TGTGCCAGCAGCTTAGGTCCGCGAGAATACGAGCAGTACTTC. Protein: CASSLGPREYEQYF.

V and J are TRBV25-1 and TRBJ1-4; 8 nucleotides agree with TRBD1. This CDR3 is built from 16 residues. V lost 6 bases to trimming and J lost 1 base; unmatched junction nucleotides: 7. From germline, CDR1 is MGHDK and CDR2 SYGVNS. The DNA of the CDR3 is TGTGCCAGCAGCCCAGGGGGCGGCCAAACTAATGAAAAACTGTTTTTT. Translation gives CASSPGGGQTNEKLFF. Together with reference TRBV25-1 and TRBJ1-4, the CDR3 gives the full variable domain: EADIYQTPRYLVIGTGKKITLECSQTMGHDKMYWYQQDPGMELHLIHYSYGVNSTEKGDLSSESTVSRIRTEHFPLTLESARPSHTSQYLCASSPGGGQTNEKLFFGSGTQLSVL.

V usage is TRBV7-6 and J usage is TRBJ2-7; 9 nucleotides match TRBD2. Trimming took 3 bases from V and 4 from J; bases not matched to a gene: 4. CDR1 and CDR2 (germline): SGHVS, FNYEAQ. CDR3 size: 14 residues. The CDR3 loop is CASSLGLASYEQYF. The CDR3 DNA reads TGTGCCAGCAGCTTGGGACTAGCTTCTTACGAGCAGTACTTC.

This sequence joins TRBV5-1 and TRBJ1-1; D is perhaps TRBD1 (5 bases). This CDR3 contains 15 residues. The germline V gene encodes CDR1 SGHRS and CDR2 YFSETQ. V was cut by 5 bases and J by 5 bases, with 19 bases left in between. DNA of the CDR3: TGCGCCAGCAGTTCCTCGGGGGATTCGGGGACTGAAGCTTTCTTT. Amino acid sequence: CASSSSGDSGTEAFF.

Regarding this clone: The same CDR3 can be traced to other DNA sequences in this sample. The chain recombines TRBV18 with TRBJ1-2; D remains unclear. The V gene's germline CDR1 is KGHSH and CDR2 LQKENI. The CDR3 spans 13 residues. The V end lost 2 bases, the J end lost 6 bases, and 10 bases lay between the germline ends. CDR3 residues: CASSPSRDNGYTF. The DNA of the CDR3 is TGTGCCAGCTCACCATCTAGAGATAATGGCTACACCTTC.

Written as DNA, the CDR3 is TGTGCCAGCTCACCAAATAACAGGCTCGATGGCTACACCTTC. It codes for CASSPNNRLDGYTF. The chain has TRBV18 and TRBJ1-2, with D possibly TRBD1 on 5 matching bases. The CDR3 has 14 amino acids. V was trimmed by 2 bases and J by 6 bases, leaving 13 bases between them. Germline V lookup: CDR1 KGHSH, CDR2 LQKENI.

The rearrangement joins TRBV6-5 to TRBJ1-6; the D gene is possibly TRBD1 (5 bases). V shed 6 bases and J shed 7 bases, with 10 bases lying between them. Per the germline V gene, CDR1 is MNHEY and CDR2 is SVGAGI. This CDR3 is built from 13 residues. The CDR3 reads CASRGQWNSPLHF. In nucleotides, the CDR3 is TGTGCCAGCAGGGGGCAGTGGAATTCACCCCTCCACTTT.

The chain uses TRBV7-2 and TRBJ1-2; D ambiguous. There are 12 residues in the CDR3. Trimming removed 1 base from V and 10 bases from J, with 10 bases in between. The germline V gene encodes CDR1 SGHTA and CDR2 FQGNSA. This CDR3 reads CASSLVARHYTF. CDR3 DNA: TGTGCCAGCAGCTTAGTGGCAAGACACTACACCTTC. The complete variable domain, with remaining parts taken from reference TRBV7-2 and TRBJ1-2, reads GAGVSQSPSNKVTEKGKDVELRCDPISGHTALYWYRQSLGQGLEFLIYFQGNSAPDKSGLPSDRFSAERTGGSVSTLTIQRTQQEDSAVYLCASSLVARHYTFGSGTRLTVV.

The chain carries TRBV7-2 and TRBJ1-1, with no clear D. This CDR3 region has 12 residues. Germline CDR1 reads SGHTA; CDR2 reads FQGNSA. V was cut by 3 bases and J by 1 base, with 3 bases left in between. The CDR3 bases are TGTGCCAGCAGCTTCCAGAACACTGAAGCTTTCTTT. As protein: CASSFQNTEAFF.

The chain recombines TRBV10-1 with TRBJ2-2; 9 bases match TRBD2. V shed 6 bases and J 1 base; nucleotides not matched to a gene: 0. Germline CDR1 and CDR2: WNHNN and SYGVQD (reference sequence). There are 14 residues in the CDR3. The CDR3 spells CASRAGGNTGELFF. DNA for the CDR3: TGCGCCAGCAGAGCGGGGGGGAACACCGGGGAGCTGTTTTTT.

This CDR3 reads CASGKGAGGPSYEQYF. The CDR3 DNA reads as TGTGCCAGCGGAAAGGGAGCGGGAGGGCCGTCCTACGAGCAGTACTTC. The J gene is TRBJ2-7, the V gene TRBV14; 10 bases are shared with TRBD2. The CDR3 sequence is 16 residues long. J was trimmed by 1 base and V by 8 bases; bases with no gene match: 11. The germline V gene encodes CDR1 SGHDN and CDR2 FVKESK.

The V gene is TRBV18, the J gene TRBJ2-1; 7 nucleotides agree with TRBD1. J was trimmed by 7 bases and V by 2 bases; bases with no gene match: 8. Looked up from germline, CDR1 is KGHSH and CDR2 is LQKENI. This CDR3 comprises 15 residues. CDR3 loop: CASSPAGTEGNEQFF. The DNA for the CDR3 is TGTGCCAGCTCACCAGCAGGGACAGAGGGGAATGAGCAGTTCTTC.

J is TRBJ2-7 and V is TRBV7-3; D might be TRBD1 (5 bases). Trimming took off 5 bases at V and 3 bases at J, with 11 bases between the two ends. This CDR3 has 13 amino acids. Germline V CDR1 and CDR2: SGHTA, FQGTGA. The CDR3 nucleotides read TGTGCCAGCAGCCGACAGCGAGGCTACGAGCAGTACTTC. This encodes CASSRQRGYEQYF.

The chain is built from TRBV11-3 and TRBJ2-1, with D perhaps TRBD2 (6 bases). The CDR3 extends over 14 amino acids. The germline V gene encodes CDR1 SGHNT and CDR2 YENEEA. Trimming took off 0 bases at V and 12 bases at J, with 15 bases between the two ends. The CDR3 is CASSLEGGSMPQFF. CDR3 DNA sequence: TGTGCCAGCAGCTTAGAGGGGGGTAGTATGCCGCAGTTCTTC.

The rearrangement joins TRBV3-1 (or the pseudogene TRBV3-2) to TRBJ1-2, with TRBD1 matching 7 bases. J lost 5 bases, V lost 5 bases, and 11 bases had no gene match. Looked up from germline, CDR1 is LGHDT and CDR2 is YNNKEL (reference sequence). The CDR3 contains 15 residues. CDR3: CASSGRDRSLYGYTF. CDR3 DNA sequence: TGTGCCAGCAGCGGGCGGGACAGATCTTTGTATGGCTACACCTTC.

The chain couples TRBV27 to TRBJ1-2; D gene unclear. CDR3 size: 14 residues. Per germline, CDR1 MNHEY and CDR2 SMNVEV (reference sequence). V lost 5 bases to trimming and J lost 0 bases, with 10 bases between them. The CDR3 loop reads CASSTRVANYGYTF. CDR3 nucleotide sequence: TGTGCCAGCAGTACCCGGGTGGCTAACTATGGCTACACCTTC.

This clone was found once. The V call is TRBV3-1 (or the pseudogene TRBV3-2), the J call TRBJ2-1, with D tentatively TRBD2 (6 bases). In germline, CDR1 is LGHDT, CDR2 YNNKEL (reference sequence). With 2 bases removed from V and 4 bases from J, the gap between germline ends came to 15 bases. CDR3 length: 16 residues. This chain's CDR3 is CASSQSGTGGYNEQFF. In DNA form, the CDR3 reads TGTGCCAGCAGCCAAAGTGGTACTGGGGGGTACAATGAGCAGTTCTTC.

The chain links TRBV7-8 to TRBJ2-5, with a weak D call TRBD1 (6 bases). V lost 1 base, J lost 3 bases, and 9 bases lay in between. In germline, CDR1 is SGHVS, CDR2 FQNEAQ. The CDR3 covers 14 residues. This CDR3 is CASSLVPGEETQYF. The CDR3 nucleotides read TGTGCCAGCAGCTTAGTCCCAGGGGAAGAGACCCAGTACTTC.

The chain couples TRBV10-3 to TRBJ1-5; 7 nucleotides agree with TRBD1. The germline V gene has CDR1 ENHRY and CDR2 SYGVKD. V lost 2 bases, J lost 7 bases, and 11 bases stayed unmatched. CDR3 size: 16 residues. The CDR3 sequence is CAISEIETGKGQPQHF. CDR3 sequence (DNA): TGTGCCATCAGTGAGATCGAGACAGGGAAGGGACAGCCCCAGCATTTT.